This TCR beta chain originates from a study of blood T cells in healthy people across ages. Study-level results: Measured against age, TCR beta diversity per million T cells decreased in a roughly linear manner.

Sample-barcoded 5' priming and a J-beta primer mix drove a second PCR of about 6 to 12 cycles. TCRdb redid the calling of the 5' RACE reads with MiXCR, one entry per CDR3 protein. Of around 620,000 distinct CDR3 sequences in the sample, approximately 25% were seen once. Every sample had a minimum of 6 million PBMCs isolated. This clonotype has a handful of counts. Its target is unknown. The CDR3 is made up of 12 amino acids. The V and J ends lost 1 base and 4 bases respectively, with 5 bases between them. Germline V lookup: CDR1 SGDLS, CDR2 YYNGEE. This sequence was found in a woman in her 70s in good health. Sequenced: blood. The chain links TRBV9 to TRBJ1-2; no clear D gene. CDR3 nucleotides: TGTGCCAGCAGCGTAAATGCCTATGGCTACACCTTC. Its translation is CASSVNAYGYTF.